These 27 T cell receptor beta chains were all obtained from the same sample, sequenced in a study of neurological immune-mediated disorders. TCRdb re-called the 5' RACE reads through MiXCR, storing one row per CDR3 protein. The data show about 74,000 distinct CDR3 sequences, roughly 5% seen once. The sequenced material came from PBMCs. The receptors come from a man in his late teens or twenties with multiple sclerosis.

The table lists this clonotype with many counts. The rearrangement uses TRBV5-1 and TRBJ2-7; D could derive from TRBD1 or TRBD2 (5 bases each). The length of the CDR3 is 14 residues. Trimming removed 1 base from V and 3 bases from J, with 11 bases in between. Germline V lookup: CDR1 SGHRS, CDR2 YFSETQ. As DNA, the CDR3 is TGCGCCAGCAGCTTGAGAGGGGTAGGCTACGAGCAGTACTTC. It codes for CASSLRGVGYEQYF. The variable domain in full, with the rest retrieved from reference TRBV5-1 and TRBJ2-7, is KAGVTQTPRYLIKTRGQQVTLSCSPISGHRSVSWYQQTPGQGLQFLFEYFSETQRNKGNFPGRFSGRQFSNSRSEMNVSTLELGDSALYLCASSLRGVGYEQYFGPGTRLTVT.

This clonotype was picked up a small number of times. One end of the junction does not line up with germline, which may come from a read error. The rearrangement joins TRBV7-2 to TRBJ2-6, with TRBD1 identical over 10 bases. Germline CDR1 reads SGHTA; CDR2 reads FQGNSA. This CDR3 comprises 19 residues. The CDR3 spells CASSLVGQGGLAGANVPTF. CDR3 bases: TGTGCCAGCAGCTTAGTCGGACAGGGGGGCCTTGCTGGGGCCAACGTCCCGACTTTC.

This clonotype was seen repeatedly, ten times or more. The J gene is TRBJ1-2, the V gene TRBV20-1; D is possibly TRBD1 (6 bases). Deletions cut 0 bases from V and 8 bases from J, with 13 bases between. Germline lookup yields CDR1 DFQATT and CDR2 SNEGSKA (reference sequence). The CDR3 has 13 residues. The CDR3 protein is CSARDPTGIGYTF. Here the CDR3 DNA reads TGCAGTGCTAGAGATCCCACAGGGATAGGCTACACCTTC.

This clonotype was found many times. The J gene is TRBJ1-1, the V gene TRBV5-1; no definite D call. With 0 bases removed from V and 0 bases from J, the gap between germline ends came to 6 bases. This CDR3 comprises 14 residues. Germline assignment: CDR1 SGHRS and CDR2 YFSETQ. The CDR3 DNA sequence: TGCGCCAGCAGCTTGGGGCAGGTGAACACTGAAGCTTTCTTT. This gives the protein CASSLGQVNTEAFF.

The J gene is TRBJ2-1, the V gene TRBV20-1, with 12 bases identical to TRBD2. V trimming: 5 bases; J trimming: 3 bases; junction bases outside the gene matches: 8. Germline-derived CDR1 and CDR2 are DFQATT and SNEGSKA (reference sequence). The CDR3 covers 16 residues. DNA of the CDR3: TGCAGTGCTGGTAGACTAGCGGGGGCCTACTACAATGAGCAGTTCTTC. The encoded protein is CSAGRLAGAYYNEQFF.

A few counts support this clonotype. Here the CDR3 omits its conserved ending phenylalanine or tryptophan, so a read error is the likely source. The chain joins TRBV29-1 to TRBJ2-7; a weak D match, TRBD1 (6 bases). Trimming cost V 7 bases and J 0 bases, with 10 bases left between them. The CDR3 length is 12 residues. Germline V lookup: CDR1 SQVTM, CDR2 ANQGSEA. In DNA form, the CDR3 reads TGCAGCGCCCGGGACAACTCCTACGAGCAGTACAAC. This codes for CSARDNSYEQYN.

This clonotype was observed many times. This rearrangement joins TRBV7-7 to TRBJ2-1, with D possibly matching TRBD1 (6 bases). There are 15 residues in the CDR3. CDR1 is SSHAT, CDR2 FNYEAQ, per germline (reference sequence). Between the trimmed V and J ends, which lost 1 base and 5 bases, there was a span of 12 bases. The CDR3 protein is CASSLDRALNNEQFF. The CDR3 DNA follows: TGTGCCAGCAGCTTAGACAGGGCCCTAAACAATGAGCAGTTCTTC.

This clonotype showed up many times. V is TRBV5-1 and J is TRBJ1-1, with 8 bases that match TRBD1. Germline loops: CDR1 SGHRS, CDR2 YFSETQ. The CDR3 length is 15 residues. V was clipped by 4 bases and J by 6 bases; unmatched bases: 11. The CDR3 bases are TGCGCCAGCAGCGCGACGCCCCAGGGGGCCCCTGAAGCTTTCTTT. Its translation is CASSATPQGAPEAFF.

Ten or more counts support this clonotype. The chain employs TRBV9 and TRBJ1-2, with D unclear. The CDR3 consists of 13 residues. V was shortened by 0 bases and J by 2 bases, with 5 bases between the two germline ends. From germline, CDR1 is SGDLS and CDR2 YYNGEE. The CDR3 sequence: CASSVGQNYGYTF. The DNA of the CDR3 is TGTGCCAGCAGCGTAGGGCAAAACTATGGCTACACCTTC. Based on the CDR3 plus reference TRBV9 and TRBJ1-2, the full variable domain is DSGVTQTPKHLITATGQRVTLRCSPRSGDLSVYWYQQSLDQGLQFLIQYYNGEERAKGNILERFSAQQFPDLHSELNLSSLELGDSALYFCASSVGQNYGYTFGSGTRLTVV.

This clonotype was recorded at least ten times. The rearrangement links TRBV7-8 to TRBJ2-1, with D possibly matching TRBD1 (6 bases). Germline CDR1 SGHVS, CDR2 FQNEAQ. The germline V and J ends were trimmed by 0 bases and 0 bases, with 12 bases remaining between them. The CDR3 is 17 residues long. The CDR3 DNA is TGTGCCAGCAGCTTAGCCCAACGGGACATCTCCTACAATGAGCAGTTCTTC. Amino acid sequence: CASSLAQRDISYNEQFF.

This clonotype was detected many times. The chain recombines TRBV10-3 with TRBJ2-7; tentatively, D is TRBD1 or TRBD2 (5 bases each). Germline CDR1 reads ENHRY; CDR2 reads SYGVKD. V lost 6 bases to trimming and J lost 2 bases, with 14 bases between them. This CDR3 region has 14 residues. The DNA of the CDR3 is TGTGCCATCAGAAGGGACCGACGTACCTACGAGCAGTACTTC. Translating gives CAIRRDRRTYEQYF.

This clonotype was seen ten or more times. This sequence joins TRBV6-5 and TRBJ2-2; TRBD1 aligns across 8 bases. CDR3 size: 17 residues. The V gene end was trimmed by 6 bases and the J gene end by 4 bases; junction bases not matched to a gene: 13. Looked up from germline, CDR1 is MNHEY and CDR2 is SVGAGI. The CDR3 spells CASSYGQGFLVTGELFF. The CDR3 nucleotides read TGTGCCAGCAGCTATGGACAGGGTTTTTTGGTCACCGGGGAGCTGTTTTTT.

This clonotype was seen ten or more times. The rearrangement links TRBV3-1 to TRBJ2-7; D may be TRBD1 (5 bases). The V end lost 0 bases, the J end lost 9 bases, and 15 bases lay between the germline ends. CDR3 size: 14 residues. Germline V gives CDR1 LGHDT, CDR2 YNNKEL (reference sequence). The DNA of the CDR3 is TGTGCCAGCAGCCAAGACGGGCAGGGTAAGGGGCAGTACTTC. Translated, it gives CASSQDGQGKGQYF.

At least ten counts were recorded for this clonotype. The rearrangement joins TRBV5-1 to TRBJ2-5; D is ambiguous. The V end lost 1 base, the J end lost 5 bases, and 12 bases lay between the germline ends. The CDR3 sequence is 14 residues long. Germline values: CDR1 SGHRS, CDR2 YFSETQ. The CDR3 DNA reads TGCGCCAGCAGCTTGACCGAAGTGGAGGAGACCCAGTACTTC. Translation: CASSLTEVEETQYF.

This clonotype was picked up many times. The CDR3, as DNA: TGCAGTGCTAGTCTGGAGGGCACAGATACGCAGTATTTT. Translating it yields CSASLEGTDTQYF. This chain connects TRBV20-1 to TRBJ2-3; TRBD2 is a possible D gene (5 bases). V gave up 3 bases and J gave up 1 base, with 8 bases separating them. CDR3 length equals 13 residues. Germline V gene data show CDR1 as DFQATT and CDR2 as SNEGSKA (reference sequence).

This clonotype was seen many times. CDR3 sequence reads: CASSEGRSNEQFF. For the CDR3, the DNA is TGTGCCAGCAGTGAGGGCAGGAGCAATGAGCAGTTCTTC. The chain combines TRBV6-4 with TRBJ2-1, with D unclear. Germline CDR1 MRHNA, CDR2 SNTAGT. This CDR3 is 13 amino acids long. V lost 3 bases and J 6 bases, leaving 9 bases between the germline ends.

This clonotype was picked up many times. This chain connects TRBV29-1 to TRBJ2-3; D possibly corresponds to TRBD2 (6 bases). V was cut by 2 bases and J by 6 bases, with 15 bases left in between. The germline V gene encodes CDR1 SQVTM and CDR2 ANQGSEA. This CDR3 is built from 14 residues. The CDR3 DNA sequence: TGCAGCGTTGAAACTAGCCCAGAGGGGGATACGCAGTATTTT. It translates to CSVETSPEGDTQYF.

This clonotype was recorded many times. The J gene is TRBJ1-5, the V gene TRBV5-6, with 8 bases that match TRBD1. This CDR3 is 16 amino acids long. The germline CDR1 and CDR2 sequences are SGHDT and YYEEEE. V shed 4 bases and J 4 bases; nucleotides not matched to a gene: 10. CDR3 in amino acids: CASSPNWTGLNQPQHF. CDR3 sequence (DNA): TGTGCCAGCAGCCCCAATTGGACAGGGTTAAATCAGCCCCAGCATTTT.

This clonotype was seen a handful of times. The chain has TRBV6-2 or TRBV6-3 and TRBJ2-2; D not resolved. The V end was cut by 2 bases, the J end by 0 bases, with 10 bases between. This CDR3 comprises 16 residues. CDR1 and CDR2 from the germline V gene are MNHEY and SVGEGT. As DNA, the CDR3 is TGTGCCAGCAGTTACCCGCCAAGCGCGAACACCGGGGAGCTGTTTTTT. This codes for CASSYPPSANTGELFF.

Ten or more counts support this clonotype. J is TRBJ2-7 and V is TRBV12-3 or TRBV12-4; TRBD1 agrees at 8 bases. The junction had 9 bases not matched to a gene; V was cut back by 9 bases and J by 2 bases. The length of the CDR3 is 14 residues. CDR3 DNA: TGTGCCAGTGGTTTGGGACAGGCTACCTACGAGCAGTACTTC. This sequence encodes CASGLGQATYEQYF.

This clonotype was picked up many times. The chain employs TRBV20-1 and TRBJ1-6; D not certain. The germline V and J ends were trimmed by 5 bases and 8 bases, with 13 bases remaining between them. The CDR3 contains 13 residues. Looked up from germline, CDR1 is DFQATT and CDR2 is SNEGSKA (reference sequence). The CDR3 reads CSAPARYDSPLHF. The CDR3 DNA follows: TGCAGTGCTCCTGCAAGATATGATTCACCCCTCCACTTT.

This clonotype appeared many times. The V call is TRBV15, the J call TRBJ1-5; the D is unclear. The CDR3 consists of 12 residues. Trimming shortened V by 0 bases and J by 3 bases, and 0 bases separated the two germline ends. In germline, CDR1 is LNHNV, CDR2 YYDKDF (reference sequence). The CDR3 nucleotides are TGTGCCACCAGCAGAGACAATCAGCCCCAGCATTTT. Translated: CATSRDNQPQHF. Full variable domain (remainder filled in from reference TRBV15 and TRBJ1-5): DAMVIQNPRYQVTQFGKPVTLSCSQTLNHNVMYWYQQKSSQAPKLLFHYYDKDFNNEADTPDNFQSRRPNTSFCFLDIRSPGLGDTAMYLCATSRDNQPQHFGDGTRLSIL.

This clonotype was seen a handful of times. The chain couples TRBV5-1 to TRBJ2-1, with 12 positions matching TRBD2. The V segment lost 2 bases and the J segment 1 base; nucleotides outside the gene matches: 7. Germline values: CDR1 SGHRS, CDR2 YFSETQ. The CDR3 runs to 18 residues. The CDR3 region has the DNA TGCGCCAGCAGCTTTTTTTGGACTAGCGGGACTTCCTACAATGAGCAGTTCTTC. Protein sequence: CASSFFWTSGTSYNEQFF. The whole variable domain, remainder taken from reference TRBV5-1 and TRBJ2-1, is KAGVTQTPRYLIKTRGQQVTLSCSPISGHRSVSWYQQTPGQGLQFLFEYFSETQRNKGNFPGRFSGRQFSNSRSEMNVSTLELGDSALYLCASSFFWTSGTSYNEQFFGPGTRLTVL.

Remarks on this clonotype: Mismatch with germline at one junction end may stem from a read error. The CDR3 is CASRTEGTMFF. CDR3 nucleotides: TGTGCCAGCAGAACAGAAGGGACTATGTTCTTC. The V gene is TRBV7-9, the J gene TRBJ2-7, with TRBD2 matching 7 bases. Germline V gene sequence: CDR1 SEHNR, CDR2 FQNEAQ (reference sequence). The CDR3 extends over 11 amino acids.

This clonotype has at least ten counts. The CDR3 reads CASSEYENTGELFF. The CDR3 coding sequence is TGTGCCAGCAGTGAATACGAGAACACCGGGGAGCTGTTTTTT. The chain couples TRBV6-1 to TRBJ2-2; D not resolved. The CDR3 length is 14 residues. V lost 2 bases and J 1 base, leaving 5 bases between the germline ends. CDR1 is MNHNS and CDR2 is SASEGT in the germline V gene.

The chain combines TRBV2 with TRBJ2-5, with 7 bases fitting TRBD2. V trimming: 0 bases; J trimming: 1 base; junction bases outside the gene matches: 2. From germline, CDR1 is SNHLY and CDR2 FYNNEI. CDR3 length: 15 amino acids. CDR3 nucleotide sequence: TGTGCCAGCAGTGAAGCAGGGACTACCCAAGAGACCCAGTACTTC. Its translation is CASSEAGTTQETQYF.

The chain links TRBV20-1 to TRBJ2-3; TRBD2 might be the D (5 bases). The CDR3 has 13 amino acids. Germline loops: CDR1 DFQATT, CDR2 SNEGSKA (reference sequence). V lost 3 bases and J 5 bases, leaving 12 bases between the germline ends. The CDR3 reads CSASRTGEDTQYF. CDR3 coding DNA: TGCAGTGCTAGTAGGACTGGAGAAGATACGCAGTATTTT.